This T cell receptor beta chain was captured in a study of T cells in Graves' hyperthyroidism and ophthalmopathy. Findings of the study overall: In blood, most of the thyroid clonotypes expanded above 0.001 were also present. Before onset, ophthalmopathy was predicted by the model a median around 6 months earlier.

Patients aged 18 to 65 had newly diagnosed hyperthyroidism lasting under 2 months. Clinical symptoms, serum thyroxine, TRAb, thyroid ultrasound and orbital computed tomography informed diagnoses. The germline CDR1 and CDR2 sequences are KGHDR and SFDVKD. This CDR3 contains 16 residues. The CDR3 regions of TCR beta were amplified from RNA transcripts. The TCR CDR3 was amplified in a first-round RT-PCR using the HTBI primer set. One entry per CDR3 protein, called by TCRdb with MiXCR from the multiplex PCR reads. The table shows some 510,000 distinct CDR3 sequences, with around 46% occurring only once. A remark on this clonotype: What it binds is unknown. A clone one base away is much larger, so this may be a read error.

The sequence was obtained from a woman aged 18-35 years with Graves' hyperthyroidism. The chain couples TRBV24-1 to TRBJ1-1; possible D gene TRBD1, 6 bases. Input material: peripheral blood or thyroid tissue (not recorded which). CDR3 sequence reads: CASSDTPRAGHMQAFF. In nucleotides, the CDR3 is TGTGCCAGCAGTGATACCCCCCGAGCGGGACATATGCAAGCTTTCTTT.